This T cell receptor (beta chain) was recovered during a study of breast tumors, draining lymph nodes, adjacent tissues. TCRdb re-analysed the multiplex PCR reads in MiXCR, keeping a single row per CDR3 protein. Here the sample spans over 150,000 distinct CDR3 sequences, approximately 30% being singletons. Whole-study findings and limits: Most tumor T cells seemingly derive from lymph node, then expand in tumor. Compared with lymph nodes, tumors were less diverse; compared with nontumor tissue, more.

CDR1 and CDR2 (germline): SEHNR, FQNEAQ (reference sequence). This CDR3 comprises 15 residues. V was clipped by 2 bases and J by 3 bases; unmatched bases: 6. The lymph nodes were axillary draining lymph nodes from breast cancer patients. To note about this clonotype: Antigen specificity is unknown.

This TCR derives from a female donor with breast cancer. Some clones in this sample may be carry-over from other donors' samples. This chain connects TRBV7-9 to TRBJ1-1, with 7 bases aligning to TRBD1. The sequenced sample consisted of axillary lymph node tissue. DNA of the CDR3: TGTGCCAGCAGCTTAATTCCAGGGGGGGACACTGAAGCTTTCTTT. Its protein product is CASSLIPGGDTEAFF.